Below are 5 T cell receptor beta chains sequenced from a single sample in a study of blood T cell repertoires in COVID-19. This table comes from immunoSEQ multiplex PCR, and its TCRdb copy is limited to in-frame clones, with some not included. The data hold approximately 140,000 clones, with 75% to 90% observed a single time. The sample taken for sequencing was PBMCs or T cells enriched from blood (not recorded which). These receptors all stem from a woman aged 45-65 years who had recovered from COVID-19.

This chain joins TRBV6-5 and TRBJ1-1; 8 bases are shared with TRBD1. The trim removed 4 bases at V and 7 bases at J, leaving 5 bases unmatched. This CDR3 is built from 13 residues. Germline-derived CDR1 and CDR2 are MNHEY and SVGAGI. The CDR3 loop reads CASSWTGRVEAFF. The CDR3 DNA reads TGTGCCAGCAGTTGGACAGGGAGGGTTGAAGCTTTCTTT.

The chain is built from TRBV10-3 and TRBJ2-3; D is uncertain. There are 14 residues in the CDR3. V was trimmed by 0 bases and J by 1 base, leaving 5 bases between them. Per the germline V gene, CDR1 is ENHRY and CDR2 is SYGVKD. The CDR3 nucleotides are TGTGCCATCAGTGAGTCTGTAGGCACAGATACGCAGTATTTT. Protein sequence: CAISESVGTDTQYF.

The chain joins TRBV19 to TRBJ2-1; 7 nucleotides match TRBD2. The ends lost 5 bases at V and 16 bases at J; junction bases unmatched: 11. There are 12 residues in the CDR3. Germline CDR1 reads LNHDA; CDR2 reads SQIVND (reference sequence). This CDR3 is CASSFQGGNRFF. In nucleotides, the CDR3 is TGTGCCAGTAGTTTCCAGGGAGGGAATCGATTCTTC.

The J gene is TRBJ2-7, the V gene TRBV7-6, with TRBD1 matching 9 bases. The CDR3 loop spans 17 amino acids. In germline, CDR1 is SGHVS, CDR2 FNYEAQ. Losses at the gene ends were 2 bases for V and 3 bases for J; bases not matched to a gene: 11. In DNA form, the CDR3 reads TGTGCCAGCAGCTTATCACAGGGGGCGGGTGCAAACTACGAGCAGTACTTC. Translated, it gives CASSLSQGAGANYEQYF.

The chain couples TRBV6-5 to TRBJ1-2; D possibly corresponds to TRBD1 (6 bases). In germline, CDR1 is MNHEY, CDR2 SVGAGI. CDR3 length: 15 residues. V lost 8 bases, J lost 2 bases, and 18 bases lay in between. DNA for the CDR3: TGTGCCAGCCTCAGGGCCCGACAGGAAAACTATGGCTACACCTTC. Its translation: CASLRARQENYGYTF.